One sample yielded the 27 T cell receptor beta chains listed below, sequenced in a study of STAT5B mutations in CD4+ large granular lymphocyte leukemia. The repertoire was sequenced with immunoSEQ multiplex PCR; TCRdb's copy has only in-frame clones and lacks some. The sample shows approximately 34,000 clones, 72% of them seen only once. The sample consisted of CD4+ T cells from blood buffy coats. The receptors here all came from a human donor in good health.

V usage is TRBV7-6 and J usage is TRBJ1-5; 10 nucleotides match TRBD1. The CDR3 totals 17 residues. The J segment lost 6 bases and the V segment lost 0 bases, leaving 8 bases of the junction unmatched. The germline V gene has CDR1 SGHVS and CDR2 FNYEAQ. This CDR3 is CASSLAPGTGEGQPQHF. In DNA, the CDR3 is TGTGCCAGCAGCTTAGCGCCCGGGACAGGGGAAGGTCAGCCCCAGCATTTT.

This clone appeared a few times. V gene TRBV6-5 combines with J gene TRBJ1-4; TRBD1 matches at 10 bases. The germline CDR1 and CDR2 sequences are MNHEY and SVGAGI. V lost 6 bases to trimming and J lost 7 bases; unmatched junction nucleotides: 2. This CDR3 region has 13 residues. Here the CDR3 DNA reads TGTGCCAGCAGCCGGGACAGGGGTGAAAAACTGTTTTTT. Protein product: CASSRDRGEKLFF.

The chain joins TRBV18 to TRBJ2-4; 9 positions match TRBD1. From germline, CDR1 is KGHSH and CDR2 LQKENI. The trim removed 0 bases at V and 0 bases at J, leaving 9 bases unmatched. The CDR3 covers 19 residues. CDR3 protein: CASSPPNRGQTLAKNIQYF. The CDR3 DNA reads TGTGCCAGCTCACCACCGAACAGGGGGCAAACTTTAGCCAAAAACATTCAGTACTTC.

This clone was seen more than once but under ten times. The genes are TRBV30 and TRBJ1-5; maybe TRBD1 (5 bases). V dropped 3 bases and J dropped 2 bases, with 8 bases sitting between them. Germline V CDR1 and CDR2: GTSNPN, SVGIG (reference sequence). The CDR3 runs to 13 residues. Here the CDR3 DNA reads TGTGCCTGGAGGACAGCGGGCAATCAGCCCCAGCATTTT. As protein: CAWRTAGNQPQHF.

The rearrangement links TRBV5-5 to TRBJ2-6; the D gene is possibly TRBD2 (5 bases). Trimming shortened V by 4 bases and J by 0 bases, and 14 bases separated the two germline ends. CDR1 is SGHKS, CDR2 YYEKEE, per germline (reference sequence). There are 17 residues in the CDR3. CDR3 sequence: CASSPRRHDSGANVLTF. For the CDR3, the DNA is TGTGCCAGCAGCCCCAGGAGGCATGACTCTGGGGCCAACGTCCTGACTTTC. Combining the CDR3 with reference TRBV5-5 and TRBJ2-6 gives the whole variable domain DAGVTQSPTHLIKTRGQQVTLRCSPISGHKSVSWYQQVLGQGPQFIFQYYEKEERGRGNFPDRFSARQFPNYSSELNVNALLLGDSALYLCASSPRRHDSGANVLTFGAGSRLTVL.

The J gene is TRBJ1-6, the V gene TRBV5-1; unclear D gene. With 2 bases removed from V and 0 bases from J, the gap between germline ends came to 0 bases. The CDR3 covers 13 residues. Germline CDR1 and CDR2: SGHRS and YFSETQ. CDR3 coding DNA: TGCGCCAGCAGCTTCTCCTATAATTCACCCCTCCACTTT. Its protein product is CASSFSYNSPLHF.

The chain couples TRBV5-1 to TRBJ2-1, with a weak D call TRBD1 (6 bases). The CDR3 has 14 amino acids. Germline V gene data show CDR1 as SGHRS and CDR2 as YFSETQ. Trimming removed 5 bases from V and 7 bases from J, with 16 bases in between. The CDR3 protein is CASRVWGPTNEQFF. CDR3 in DNA: TGCGCCAGCAGAGTTTGGGGGCCTACAAATGAGCAGTTCTTC.

V usage is TRBV7-8 and J usage is TRBJ1-6; D remains ambiguous. This CDR3 spans 16 amino acids. V gave up 3 bases and J gave up 7 bases, with 16 bases separating them. In germline, CDR1 is SGHVS, CDR2 FQNEAQ. CDR3 region: CASSFGTYRGNSPLHF. The CDR3 coding sequence is TGTGCCAGCAGCTTCGGTACTTACAGAGGAAATTCACCCCTCCACTTT.

In DNA, the CDR3 is TGTGCCAGCAGTTACCGGGGGGGACAAGAGACCCAGTACTTC. Its translation: CASSYRGGQETQYF. The chain couples TRBV6-6 to TRBJ2-5, with 8 bases aligning to TRBD2. The CDR3 totals 14 residues. The J segment lost 2 bases and the V segment lost 2 bases, leaving 1 base of the junction unmatched. Looked up from germline, CDR1 is MNHNY and CDR2 is SVGAGI (reference sequence).

The chain employs TRBV27 and TRBJ1-5; D is perhaps TRBD1 (5 bases). This CDR3 has 14 residues. CDR1 and CDR2 (germline): MNHEY, SMNVEV (reference sequence). V was clipped by 3 bases and J by 6 bases, with 12 bases between them. For the CDR3, the DNA is TGTGCCAGCAGTTTGAGCAGGGTCGGTCAGCCCCAGCATTTT. This encodes CASSLSRVGQPQHF.

A few counts support this clone. The CDR3 loop is CASSIAKGPGGNQPQHF. The CDR3 nucleotides are TGTGCCAGTAGTATAGCTAAGGGTCCGGGAGGGAATCAGCCCCAGCATTTT. The chain uses TRBV19 and TRBJ1-5; D unclear. This CDR3 has 17 residues. The germline V gene has CDR1 LNHDA and CDR2 SQIVND (reference sequence). V shed 1 base and J shed 4 bases, with 17 bases lying between them.

The chain uses TRBV9 and TRBJ1-5; weak D call: TRBD1 (6 bases). The CDR3 spans 15 residues. The V end lost 0 bases, the J end lost 7 bases, and 14 bases lay between the germline ends. Germline V gives CDR1 SGDLS, CDR2 YYNGEE. The CDR3 DNA follows: TGTGCCAGCAGCGTAGATACAGGGCGGGGCCAGCCCCAGCATTTT. It specifies CASSVDTGRGQPQHF.

The chain carries TRBV4-1 and TRBJ1-1; a possible D gene is TRBD1 (5 bases). Germline values: CDR1 MGHRA, CDR2 YSYEKL. Trimming removed 1 base from V and 5 bases from J, with 11 bases in between. The CDR3 length is 14 residues. The CDR3 DNA follows: TGCGCCAGCAGCCAAGGGGACGGTCGGACTGAAGCTTTCTTT. Protein sequence: CASSQGDGRTEAFF.

V usage is TRBV27 and J usage is TRBJ2-5; TRBD2 aligns across 11 bases. From germline, CDR1 is MNHEY and CDR2 SMNVEV (reference sequence). The CDR3 runs to 14 residues. The J segment lost 6 bases and the V segment lost 8 bases, leaving 8 bases of the junction unmatched. The CDR3 sequence is CASRFSGGVKTQYF. CDR3 sequence (DNA): TGTGCCAGCCGCTTTAGCGGGGGGGTTAAGACCCAGTACTTC.

The chain uses TRBV5-4 and TRBJ1-3, with 7 positions matching TRBD1. After removal of 4 bases from V and 0 bases from J, the junction contained 4 bases not matched to a gene. The CDR3 covers 15 residues. In germline, CDR1 is SGHNT, CDR2 YYREEE (reference sequence). The CDR3: CASSLTGSSGNTIYF. CDR3 sequence (DNA): TGTGCCAGCAGCCTGACAGGGAGCTCTGGAAACACCATATATTTT.

The CDR3 DNA reads TGTGCCAGCAGTGAAAAGGGGGATACGCAGTATTTT. Translated: CASSEKGDTQYF. The rearrangement links TRBV6-1 to TRBJ2-3; possibly TRBD1 for D (5 bases). V was shortened by 2 bases and J by 6 bases, with 6 bases between the two germline ends. Germline-derived CDR1 and CDR2 are MNHNS and SASEGT. This CDR3 comprises 12 residues.

In its sample, this clone was seen a few times. V usage is TRBV7-2 and J usage is TRBJ1-2; a possible D gene is TRBD1 (6 bases). Germline values: CDR1 SGHTA, CDR2 FQGNSA. This CDR3 has 14 amino acids. V lost 5 bases, J lost 6 bases, and 16 bases lay in between. DNA of the CDR3: TGTGCCAGCAGCCCGTACAGGGAGGCCAATGGCTACACCTTC. It yields the protein CASSPYREANGYTF. Together with reference TRBV7-2 and TRBJ1-2, the CDR3 gives the full variable domain: GAGVSQSPSNKVTEKGKDVELRCDPISGHTALYWYRQSLGQGLEFLIYFQGNSAPDKSGLPSDRFSAERTGGSVSTLTIQRTQQEDSAVYLCASSPYREANGYTFGSGTRLTVV.

This clone was found a few times. The J gene is TRBJ1-6, the V gene TRBV11-2; perhaps TRBD1 as D (6 bases). V lost 5 bases and J lost 12, with 14 bases in between. The CDR3 consists of 13 residues. Germline CDR1 SGHAT, CDR2 FQNNGV. The CDR3 coding sequence is TGTGCCAGCAGCCCATCGGGAGGGGGACCCCTCCACTTT. The encoded protein is CASSPSGGGPLHF.

This chain connects TRBV19 to TRBJ1-2; D is unresolved. V was clipped by 5 bases and J by 1 base, with 11 bases between them. The CDR3 has 14 residues. CDR1 and CDR2 from the germline V gene are LNHDA and SQIVND (reference sequence). This chain's CDR3 is CASSRGQSNYGYTF. As DNA, the CDR3 is TGTGCCAGTAGTCGGGGTCAGAGTAACTATGGCTACACCTTC.

V gene TRBV10-3 combines with J gene TRBJ2-5; TRBD1 is a possible D gene (6 bases). The CDR3 has 13 residues. Trimming shortened V by 11 bases and J by 2 bases, and 15 bases separated the two germline ends. Germline values: CDR1 ENHRY, CDR2 SYGVKD. The CDR3 region is CASQGSPQETQYF. The CDR3, as DNA: TGTGCCTCACAGGGCAGCCCACAAGAGACCCAGTACTTC.

The chain is built from TRBV19 and TRBJ2-7; 9 positions agree with TRBD1. The length of the CDR3 is 15 residues. The V segment lost 10 bases and the J segment 1 base; nucleotides outside the gene matches: 11. CDR1 and CDR2 (germline): LNHDA, SQIVND (reference sequence). Here the CDR3 DNA reads TGTGCCACTCGGAGGAGAGGACAGGGGTCCTACGAGCAGTACTTC. The encoded protein is CATRRRGQGSYEQYF.

This chain links TRBV28 with TRBJ1-2; TRBD1 matches 9 bases. CDR1 is MDHEN and CDR2 is SYDVKM in the germline V gene. V was clipped by 1 base and J by 1 base; unmatched bases: 16. This CDR3 has 20 residues. The CDR3, as DNA: TGTGCCAGCAGTTTATTTCGATTCTCGGGACAGGGAGAAAATAACTATGGCTACACCTTC. It translates to CASSLFRFSGQGENNYGYTF.

This clone was picked up one time. The V gene is TRBV9, the J gene TRBJ1-1; 8 positions match TRBD1. The trim removed 5 bases at V and 3 bases at J, leaving 9 bases unmatched. The length of the CDR3 is 15 residues. Germline lookup yields CDR1 SGDLS and CDR2 YYNGEE. CDR3 nucleotide sequence: TGTGCCAGCAGTCTCAGGGGGCGGGAGGACACTGAAGCTTTCTTT. Encoded protein: CASSLRGREDTEAFF.

The chain links TRBV4-2 to TRBJ2-2; D is perhaps TRBD1 (5 bases). In germline, CDR1 is LGHNA, CDR2 YNFKEQ. This CDR3 has 15 residues. V was clipped by 0 bases and J by 7 bases, with 12 bases between them. The CDR3 region has the DNA TGTGCCAGCAGCCAAGAGCAGGGTACAAGCGGGGAGCTGTTTTTT. Protein: CASSQEQGTSGELFF.

The chain joins TRBV7-9 to TRBJ2-7, with no clear D. The CDR3 is made up of 13 amino acids. Between the trimmed V and J ends, which lost 10 bases and 0 bases, there was a span of 13 bases. The germline V gene encodes CDR1 SEHNR and CDR2 FQNEAQ (reference sequence). CDR3 in amino acids: CAITDGTSYEQYF. DNA of the CDR3: TGTGCCATAACGGACGGTACCTCCTACGAGCAGTACTTC.

The count of this clone is one. The chain is built from TRBV11-2 and TRBJ2-2; D gene ambiguous. The CDR3 extends over 16 amino acids. Germline lookup yields CDR1 SGHAT and CDR2 FQNNGV. Trimming cost V 3 bases and J 1 base, with 12 bases left between them. CDR3 nucleotides: TGTGCCAGCAGCTTTTTACCGGCCTTGAACACCGGGGAGCTGTTTTTT. Protein product: CASSFLPALNTGELFF.

The chain has TRBV29-1 and TRBJ2-2; tentatively, D is TRBD1 or TRBD2 (5 bases each). This CDR3 contains 13 residues. Trimming removed 6 bases from V and 7 bases from J, with 15 bases in between. CDR1 and CDR2 (germline): SQVTM, ANQGSEA. DNA for the CDR3: TGCAGCGTGGGGACCCCTCACGGCGGGGAGCTGTTTTTT. Translated, it gives CSVGTPHGGELFF.